The 10 T cell receptor beta chains reported below all come from one sample, sequenced in a study of T cell responses to AZD1222 COVID-19 vaccine. The method was immunoSEQ multiplex PCR; TCRdb's version includes in-frame clones alone and lacks a portion of them. This sample yields approximately 150,000 clones, of which roughly nine tenths are seen a single time; about 10% belongs to the top ten. This sample comprised peripheral blood, obtained 28 days after the second AZD1222 dose. Receptors were obtained from an adult who received the AZD1222 COVID-19 vaccine.

The chain joins TRBV11-1 to TRBJ1-2, with D perhaps TRBD1 (6 bases). The ends were cut back, 3 bases at V and 7 bases at J, with 12 bases in the middle. Germline V gene sequence: CDR1 SGHAT, CDR2 FQDESV (reference sequence). The CDR3 covers 13 residues. The DNA for the CDR3 is TGTGCCAGCAGCTTTACTGGGGGCGTTGGCTACACCTTC. Translated: CASSFTGGVGYTF.

The chain joins TRBV18 to TRBJ2-1; D is undetermined. Germline V gene sequence: CDR1 KGHSH, CDR2 LQKENI. Deletions cut 6 bases from V and 6 bases from J, with 6 bases between. The CDR3 loop spans 11 amino acids. The CDR3 reads CASSPSNEQFF. The CDR3 DNA reads TGTGCCAGCTCCCCTAGCAATGAGCAGTTCTTC.

This chain links TRBV27 with TRBJ1-1; no clear D. The CDR3 has 14 residues. V lost 5 bases, J lost 2 bases, and 12 bases lay in between. Germline loops: CDR1 MNHEY, CDR2 SMNVEV (reference sequence). In DNA form, the CDR3 reads TGTGCCAGCAGTAAGTGGGCACCCAACACTGAAGCTTTCTTT. This sequence encodes CASSKWAPNTEAFF.

The J gene is TRBJ2-1, the V gene TRBV5-6; no clear D. The ends were cut back, 2 bases at V and 15 bases at J, with 12 bases in the middle. The CDR3 loop spans 11 amino acids. CDR1 SGHDT and CDR2 YYEEEE come from the germline V gene. The CDR3 DNA is TGTGCCAGCAGCTTAAGTACGGTTCGGTTCTTC. The encoded protein is CASSLSTVRFF.

The chain employs TRBV19 and TRBJ1-5, with 7 positions matching TRBD1. The CDR3 spans 15 residues. Trimming removed 6 bases from V and 4 bases from J; junction bases left unmatched: 9. The germline CDR1 and CDR2 sequences are LNHDA and SQIVND (reference sequence). DNA for the CDR3: TGTGCCAGTAGAACTACAGGGGTATGGAATCAGCCCCAGCATTTT. Protein: CASRTTGVWNQPQHF.

The chain couples TRBV2 to TRBJ1-5; D is perhaps TRBD1 (6 bases). The germline V gene encodes CDR1 SNHLY and CDR2 FYNNEI. V was shortened by 6 bases and J by 0 bases, with 12 bases between the two germline ends. The CDR3 is 15 residues long. Here the CDR3 reads CASRDDRNSNQPQHF. CDR3 DNA: TGTGCCAGCAGGGACGACAGGAATAGCAATCAGCCCCAGCATTTT.

This chain connects TRBV27 to TRBJ1-2; a possible D gene is TRBD1 (5 bases). CDR1 is MNHEY and CDR2 is SMNVEV in the germline V gene (reference sequence). The CDR3 has 15 residues. V lost 8 bases, J lost 5 bases, and 21 bases lay in between. In DNA form, the CDR3 reads TGTGCCAGCCTATCCCTAGCAGGGAGTCTGTATGGCTACACCTTC. It specifies CASLSLAGSLYGYTF.

V usage is TRBV7-9 and J usage is TRBJ2-7; TRBD1 matches at 8 bases. In germline, CDR1 is SEHNR, CDR2 FQNEAQ (reference sequence). V shed 3 bases and J 6 bases; nucleotides not matched to a gene: 7. The CDR3 is 14 residues long. CDR3 nucleotides: TGTGCCAGCAGCTTTGACAGGGGAGCATCCGAGCAGTACTTC. Its protein is CASSFDRGASEQYF.

The rearrangement joins TRBV5-6 to TRBJ1-1, with D unresolved. Germline CDR1 is SGHDT and CDR2 is YYEEEE. CDR3 length equals 14 residues. Trimming took off 1 base at V and 2 bases at J, with 9 bases between the two ends. CDR3 protein: CASSLIALNTEAFF. The CDR3 DNA sequence: TGTGCCAGCAGCTTGATCGCCCTTAACACTGAAGCTTTCTTT.

This clone appeared a single time. CDR3 nucleotides: TGTGCCAGCAGTGCTGTCGACAGGTCGTTGGGCTACACCTTC. Translating it yields CASSAVDRSLGYTF. This chain uses TRBV25-1 with TRBJ1-2; tentative D call: TRBD1 (6 bases). The length of the CDR3 is 14 residues. Germline CDR1 and CDR2: MGHDK and SYGVNS. V was trimmed by 4 bases and J by 8 bases, leaving 17 bases between them.